This TCR beta chain came from a study of PD-1 blockade in classical Hodgkin lymphoma. Time point reported: cycle 4 day 1 (C4D1), after more than 5 weeks of nivolumab. Every one of the patients relapsed after autologous stem cell transplantation (brentuximab vedotin exposure was variable). TCRdb's copy holds only in-frame clones and misses some; the assay was immunoSEQ multiplex PCR. The sample lists 19,000 or so clones; approximately 85% were seen once. From germline, CDR1 is SEHNR and CDR2 FQNEAQ (reference sequence). Trimming removed 1 base from V and 2 bases from J, with 8 bases in between. This CDR3 contains 14 residues.

Sequencing used peripheral blood mononuclear cells (PBMCs), obtained before the fourth cycle of nivolumab. The sequence came from a human donor with classical Hodgkin lymphoma. The chain carries TRBV7-9 and TRBJ2-5, with D perhaps matching TRBD1 (6 bases). The CDR3 loop is CASSLDREQETQYF. CDR3 bases: TGTGCCAGCAGCTTAGACAGGGAGCAAGAGACCCAGTACTTC.